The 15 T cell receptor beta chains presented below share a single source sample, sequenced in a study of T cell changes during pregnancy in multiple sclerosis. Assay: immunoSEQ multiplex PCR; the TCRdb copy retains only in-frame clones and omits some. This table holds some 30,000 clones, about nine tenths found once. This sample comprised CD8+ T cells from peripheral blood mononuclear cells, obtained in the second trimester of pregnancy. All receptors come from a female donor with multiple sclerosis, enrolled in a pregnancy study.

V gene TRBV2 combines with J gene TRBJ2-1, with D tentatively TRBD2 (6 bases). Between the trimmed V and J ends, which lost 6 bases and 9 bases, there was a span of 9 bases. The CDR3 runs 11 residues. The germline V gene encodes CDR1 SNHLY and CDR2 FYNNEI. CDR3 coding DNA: TGTGCCAGCAGGAGGGAGGTTGAGCAGTTCTTC. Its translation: CASRREVEQFF.

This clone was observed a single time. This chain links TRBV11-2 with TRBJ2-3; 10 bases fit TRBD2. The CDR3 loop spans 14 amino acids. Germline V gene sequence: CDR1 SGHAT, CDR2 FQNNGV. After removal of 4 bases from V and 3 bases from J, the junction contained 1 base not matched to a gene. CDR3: CASSSSGRTDTQYF. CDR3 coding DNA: TGTGCCAGCAGCTCTAGCGGGAGAACAGATACGCAGTATTTT.

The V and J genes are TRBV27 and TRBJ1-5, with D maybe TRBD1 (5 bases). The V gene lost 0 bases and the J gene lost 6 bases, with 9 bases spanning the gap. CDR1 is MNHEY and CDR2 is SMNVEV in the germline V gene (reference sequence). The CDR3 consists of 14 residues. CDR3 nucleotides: TGTGCCAGCAGTTTATCGGGGAGGGGTCAGCCCCAGCATTTT. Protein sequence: CASSLSGRGQPQHF.

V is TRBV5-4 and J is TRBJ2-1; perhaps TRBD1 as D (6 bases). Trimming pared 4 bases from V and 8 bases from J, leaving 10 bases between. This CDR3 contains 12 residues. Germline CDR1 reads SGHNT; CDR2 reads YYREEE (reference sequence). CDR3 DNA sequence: TGTGCCAGCAGCCCCGGACAGTATGAGCAGTTCTTC. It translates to CASSPGQYEQFF.

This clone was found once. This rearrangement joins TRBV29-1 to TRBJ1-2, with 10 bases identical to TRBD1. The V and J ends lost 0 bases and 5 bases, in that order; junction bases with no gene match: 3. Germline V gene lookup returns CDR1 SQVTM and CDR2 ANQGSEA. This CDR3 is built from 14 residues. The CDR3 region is CSVEERDRGYGYTF. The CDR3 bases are TGCAGCGTTGAAGAGCGGGACAGGGGATATGGCTACACCTTC.

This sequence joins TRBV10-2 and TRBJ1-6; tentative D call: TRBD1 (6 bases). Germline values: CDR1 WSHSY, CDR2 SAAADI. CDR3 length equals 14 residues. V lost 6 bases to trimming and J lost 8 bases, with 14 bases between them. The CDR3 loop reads CASSLGQEYSPLHF. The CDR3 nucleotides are TGCGCCAGCAGCCTGGGACAAGAGTATTCACCCCTCCACTTT.

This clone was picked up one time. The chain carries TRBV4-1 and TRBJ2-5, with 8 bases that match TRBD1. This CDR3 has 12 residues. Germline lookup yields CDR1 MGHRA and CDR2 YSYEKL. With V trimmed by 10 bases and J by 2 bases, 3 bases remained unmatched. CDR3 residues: CAKYRGQETQYF. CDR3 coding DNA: TGCGCCAAATACAGGGGGCAAGAGACCCAGTACTTC.

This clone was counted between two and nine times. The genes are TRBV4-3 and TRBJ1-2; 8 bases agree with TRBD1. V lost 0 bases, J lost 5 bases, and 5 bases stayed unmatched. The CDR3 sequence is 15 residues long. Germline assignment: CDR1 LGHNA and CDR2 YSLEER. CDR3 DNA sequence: TGCGCCAGCAGCCAAGAGACAGGGGTGAAGTATGGCTACACCTTC. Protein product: CASSQETGVKYGYTF.

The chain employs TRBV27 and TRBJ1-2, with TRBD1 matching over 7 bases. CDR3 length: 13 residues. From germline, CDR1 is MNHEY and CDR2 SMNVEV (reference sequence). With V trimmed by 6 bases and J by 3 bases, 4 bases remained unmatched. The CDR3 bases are TGTGCCAGCAGGACAGGGCCGGACTATGGCTACACCTTC. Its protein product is CASRTGPDYGYTF.

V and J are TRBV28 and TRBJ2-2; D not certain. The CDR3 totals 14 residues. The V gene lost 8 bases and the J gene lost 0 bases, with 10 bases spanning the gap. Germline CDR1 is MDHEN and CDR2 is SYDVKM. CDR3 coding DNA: TGTGCCAGCCGCCTGAGCGCGAACACCGGGGAGCTGTTTTTT. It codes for CASRLSANTGELFF.

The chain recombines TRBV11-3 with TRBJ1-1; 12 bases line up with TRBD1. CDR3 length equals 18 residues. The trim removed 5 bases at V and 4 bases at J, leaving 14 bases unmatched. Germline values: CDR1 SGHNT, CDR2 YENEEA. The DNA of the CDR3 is TGTGCCAGCAGCGCCCGGGACAGGGGGCGCGGGGAGAGCACTGAAGCTTTCTTT. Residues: CASSARDRGRGESTEAFF.

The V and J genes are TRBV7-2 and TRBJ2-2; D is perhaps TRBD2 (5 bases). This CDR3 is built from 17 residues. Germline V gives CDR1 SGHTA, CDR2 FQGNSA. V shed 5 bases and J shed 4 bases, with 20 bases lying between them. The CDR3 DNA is TGTGCCAGCAGCACCGAGGAGGCCGGACCATCCACCGGGGAGCTGTTTTTT. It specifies CASSTEEAGPSTGELFF.

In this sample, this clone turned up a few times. CDR3 nucleotide sequence: TGTGCCAGCAATCTAGCGGGGGGCTCAGAGACCCAGTACTTC. It specifies CASNLAGGSETQYF. The V gene is TRBV9, the J gene TRBJ2-5; 11 bases match TRBD2. V dropped 6 bases and J dropped 4; count of bases not matched to a gene: 5. The CDR3 runs to 14 residues. Germline loops: CDR1 SGDLS, CDR2 YYNGEE.

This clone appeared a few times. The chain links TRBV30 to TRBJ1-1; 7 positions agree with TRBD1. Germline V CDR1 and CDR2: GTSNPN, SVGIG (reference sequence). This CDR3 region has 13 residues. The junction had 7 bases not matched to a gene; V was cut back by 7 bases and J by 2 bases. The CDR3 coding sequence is TGTGCCTCGGAGAGGACAGGCAACACTGAAGCTTTCTTT. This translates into CASERTGNTEAFF.

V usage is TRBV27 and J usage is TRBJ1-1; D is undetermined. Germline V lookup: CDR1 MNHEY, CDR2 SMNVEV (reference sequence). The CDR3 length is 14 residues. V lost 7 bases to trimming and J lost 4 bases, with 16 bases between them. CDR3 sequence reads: CASTPGTSPTEAFF. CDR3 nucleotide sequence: TGTGCCAGCACCCCAGGTACCAGCCCCACTGAAGCTTTCTTT.